These T cell receptor beta chains were read from a single sample in a study of cytomegalovirus exposure and HLA in healthy donors. Clones were read by immunoSEQ multiplex PCR, and TCRdb kept only the in-frame ones, dropping some. The sample consists of roughly 260,000 clones, 84% of them appearing once. Input material: PBMCs. The receptors shown here come from a woman in her thirties or forties in good health and CMV-seropositive. Each CDR3 is given without its conserved first and last residue. The order of the fields is V gene, CDR3 protein.

V: TRBV19; CDR3: ASSIGTGTVDEQY
V: TRBV19; CDR3: ASSPGGLAGGRETQY
V: TRBV28; CDR3: ASSSRTGVRTEAF
V: TRBV10-1; CDR3: ASSRRGAGVTEQF
V: TRBV7-9; CDR3: ASSLGREPREQY
V: TRBV4-2; CDR3: ASSQVLGGTGSYEQY
V: TRBV9; CDR3: ASSVAAGTVQETQY
V: TRBV5-1; CDR3: ASSAADLSTDTQY
V: TRBV5-6; CDR3: ASSGLGQRSTEAF
V: TRBV7-2; CDR3: ASSSRRETSQNSYEQY
V: TRBV28; CDR3: ASSLRLAGAQETQY
V: TRBV30; CDR3: AWSANRHPYEQY
V: TRBV6-1; CDR3: ASSEREGQRSPLH
V: TRBV5-6; CDR3: ASSLVPGQGAGGYT
V: TRBV13; CDR3: ASSLMAVLYEQY
V: TRBV5-4; CDR3: ASSSVASGRRAETQY
V: TRBV27; CDR3: ASRGAGEPYEQY
V: TRBV7-9; CDR3: ASSFTGRGGFYNEQF
V: TRBV5-5; CDR3: ASATGGGLSSYNEQF
V: TRBV7-2; CDR3: ASNLARWSSEAF
V: TRBV4-2; CDR3: ASSFHTGTGVYEQY
V: TRBV18; CDR3: ASSYTSQVSNQPQH
V: TRBV7-9; CDR3: ASSLGQGGGTEAF
V: TRBV7-9; CDR3: SSSLGDKNTEAF
V: TRBV7-9; CDR3: ASSFAPGAGTYEQY
V: TRBV9; CDR3: ASSVGDRGLGTDTQY
V: TRBV5-4; CDR3: ASSAGQGRLVEQY
V: TRBV2; CDR3: ASRADYGYT
V: TRBV5-1; CDR3: ASSLGGQRSYNEQF
V: TRBV2; CDR3: ASSHPSDRIINEQF
V: TRBV9; CDR3: ASSLGTSGVYYNEQF
V: TRBV5-1; CDR3: ASSFTGEETQY
V: TRBV5-4; CDR3: ASSGGGSRTDTQY
V: TRBV28; CDR3: ASSSQGNEQY
V: TRBV7-3; CDR3: ASSLTRTGGGTDTQY
V: TRBV30; CDR3: AWSLSDSASGNTIY
V: TRBV5-6; CDR3: ASRGTGAGNTIY
V: TRBV6-6; CDR3: ASSSRLAGVMGEQF
V: TRBV6-6; CDR3: ASSYYEGAGGELF
V: TRBV29-1; CDR3: SVEVRDEQY
V: TRBV7-3; CDR3: ASSLTTGASTGELF
V: TRBV2; CDR3: ASSPDRASTDTQY
V: TRBV18; CDR3: ASSPLVGVNTEAF
V: TRBV9; CDR3: ASSLIDKASYNEQF
V: TRBV7-9; CDR3: ASSRELTSGRVNEQF
V: TRBV11-3; CDR3: ASSLDGGMNTEAF
V: TRBV28; CDR3: ASSPLPGTSETHTPL
V: TRBV29-1; CDR3: SVDGLGQFQETQY
V: TRBV9; CDR3: ASSVGTSLIYEQY
V: TRBV20-1; CDR3: SAPIGYGYT
V: TRBV28; CDR3: ASSPPRGVNQPQH